Sequencing of this TCR beta chain was carried out in a study of response to subunit inactivated influenza vaccine. Trimming took 3 bases from V and 4 from J, leaving 7 bases between them. The CDR3 is 11 amino acids. The germline CDR1 and CDR2 sequences are DFQATT and SNEGSKA (reference sequence). A single record per CDR3 protein comes from TCRdb applying MiXCR to the RT-PCR reads. In the table there are about 800,000 distinct CDR3 sequences, roughly 20% of which are singletons. The rearrangement uses TRBV20-1 and TRBJ2-7; no clear D gene. Sample: PBMCs from blood, taken more than 4 days after vaccination. The TCR originated in a man aged 45-60 years who received an inactivated influenza vaccine. As DNA, the CDR3 is TGCAGTGCTAGGCAAATTTACGAGCAGTACTTC. This translates into CSARQIYEQYF.